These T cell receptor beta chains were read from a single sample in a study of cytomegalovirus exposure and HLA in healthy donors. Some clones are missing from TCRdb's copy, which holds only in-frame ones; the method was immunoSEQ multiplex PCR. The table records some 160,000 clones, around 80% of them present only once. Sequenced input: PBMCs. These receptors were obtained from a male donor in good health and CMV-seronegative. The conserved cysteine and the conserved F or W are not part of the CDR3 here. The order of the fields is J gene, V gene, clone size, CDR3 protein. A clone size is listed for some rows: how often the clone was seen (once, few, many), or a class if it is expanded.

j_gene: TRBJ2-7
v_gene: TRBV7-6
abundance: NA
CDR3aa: ASSPGLAGELAYEQY

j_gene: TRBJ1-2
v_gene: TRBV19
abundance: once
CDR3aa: ASRPNSSPEGGYT

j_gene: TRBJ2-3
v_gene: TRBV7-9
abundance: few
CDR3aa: ASSFGGGTTDTQY

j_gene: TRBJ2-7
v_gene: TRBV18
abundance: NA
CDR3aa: ASSQGAQTYEQY

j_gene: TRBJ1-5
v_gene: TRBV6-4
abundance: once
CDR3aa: ASSDRQSTYNQPQH

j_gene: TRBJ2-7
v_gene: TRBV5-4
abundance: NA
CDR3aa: ASSPGTSGTQEQY

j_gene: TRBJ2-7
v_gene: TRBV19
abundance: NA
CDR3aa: ASSVQGFPPLEQY

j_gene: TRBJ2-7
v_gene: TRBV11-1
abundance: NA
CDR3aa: ASSLRLAGNEQY

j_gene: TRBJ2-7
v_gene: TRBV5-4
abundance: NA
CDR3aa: ASSRQGWYEQY

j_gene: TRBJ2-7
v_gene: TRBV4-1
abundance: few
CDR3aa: ASSRDASGSSYEQY

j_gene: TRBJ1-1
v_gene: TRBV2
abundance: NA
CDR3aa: ASIGLRTPNTEAF

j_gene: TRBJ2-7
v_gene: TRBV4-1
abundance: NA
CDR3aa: ASSQGLAGAYEQY

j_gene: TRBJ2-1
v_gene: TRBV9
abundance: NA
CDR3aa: ASSPRGGSENEQF

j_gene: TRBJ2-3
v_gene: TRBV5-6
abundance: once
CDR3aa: ASSLAERGGVDTQY

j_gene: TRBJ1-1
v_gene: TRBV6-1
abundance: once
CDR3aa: ASIRTGATEAF

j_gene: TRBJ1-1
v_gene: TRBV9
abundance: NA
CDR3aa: ASSYQVYTEAF

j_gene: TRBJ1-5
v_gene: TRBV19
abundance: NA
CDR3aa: ASSIGGGPRRMSNQPQH

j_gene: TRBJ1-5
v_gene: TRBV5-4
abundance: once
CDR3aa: ASSLGGNNQPQH

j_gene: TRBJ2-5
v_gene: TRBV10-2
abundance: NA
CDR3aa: ASSVLTSPGSSRYQETQY

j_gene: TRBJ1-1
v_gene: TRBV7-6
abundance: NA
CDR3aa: ASSSIRREVITEAF

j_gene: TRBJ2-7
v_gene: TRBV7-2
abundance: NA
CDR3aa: ASSLSLGLGSYEQY

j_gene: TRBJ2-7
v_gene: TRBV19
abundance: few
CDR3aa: ASRMTGSSYEQY

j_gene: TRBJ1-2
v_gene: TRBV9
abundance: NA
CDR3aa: ASSLSQGGANYGYT

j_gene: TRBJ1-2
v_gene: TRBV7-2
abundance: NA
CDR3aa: ASSLVHRVISYGYT

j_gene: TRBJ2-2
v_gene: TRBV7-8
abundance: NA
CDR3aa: ASTIAGGPSGELF

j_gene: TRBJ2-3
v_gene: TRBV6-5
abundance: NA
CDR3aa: ASGLAGPTDTQY

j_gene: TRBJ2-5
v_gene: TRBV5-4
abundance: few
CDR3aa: ASSLGGYQETQY

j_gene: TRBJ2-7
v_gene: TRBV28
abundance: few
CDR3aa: ASSLKAREQY

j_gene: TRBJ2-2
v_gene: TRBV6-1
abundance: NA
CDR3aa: ASSGRGNTGELF

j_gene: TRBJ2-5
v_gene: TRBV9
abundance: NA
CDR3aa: ASSVEPAGYQETQY

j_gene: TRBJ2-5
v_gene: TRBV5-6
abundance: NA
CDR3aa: ASSLAAQGETQY

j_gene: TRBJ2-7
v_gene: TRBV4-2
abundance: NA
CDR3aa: ASSQAMDTAYEQY

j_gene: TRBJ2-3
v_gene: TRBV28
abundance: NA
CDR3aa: ASRVRTSGRTDTQY

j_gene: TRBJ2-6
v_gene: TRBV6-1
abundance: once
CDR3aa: ASSGGGLSGANVLT

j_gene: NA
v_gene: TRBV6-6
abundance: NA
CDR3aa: ASSSISYEQY

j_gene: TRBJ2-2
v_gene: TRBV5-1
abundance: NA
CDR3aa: ASRGGLNTGELF

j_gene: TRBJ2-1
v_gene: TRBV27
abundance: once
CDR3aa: ASSSPSTGNYNEQF